This T cell receptor beta chain was recovered during a study of OX40 agonist ivuxolimab in advanced cancers. Germline lookup yields CDR1 SGHTA and CDR2 FQGNSA. CDR3 length: 16 amino acids. V lost 5 bases, J lost 2 bases, and 16 bases lay in between. Method: immunoSEQ multiplex PCR; TCRdb's copy keeps in-frame clones and lacks some. The sample lists some 52,000 clones; approximately 88% were seen once. The source of this sequence is an adult with an advanced solid tumor such as melanoma, head and neck, liver or kidney cancer. V gene TRBV7-2 combines with J gene TRBJ1-5; D remains unclear. This specimen consisted of CD4+ or CD8+ T cells sorted from blood, obtained in a trial of the OX40 agonist ivuxolimab. The CDR3 nucleotides read TGTGCCAGCAGCCCGACTCCATGGGTTGGCAATCAGCCCCAGCATTTT. Amino acid sequence: CASSPTPWVGNQPQHF.